Following are 3 T cell receptor beta chains from one sample sequenced in a study of shared clonotypes between healthy human individuals. Data came from immunoSEQ multiplex PCR; TCRdb stores just in-frame clones and leaves some out. Altogether fewer than 1.6 million clones are present, 98% to 99% being singletons, with the ten largest covering 0.36%. Sequencing input: naive CD4+ T cells sorted from blood. Subset in this sample: CD45RA+ positively selected. Receptors originate from a man aged 30 to 45 in good health.

This chain links TRBV5-1 with TRBJ2-1; D is uncertain. Trimming cost V 0 bases and J 2 bases, with 9 bases left between them. The CDR3 length is 15 residues. Germline-derived CDR1 and CDR2 are SGHRS and YFSETQ. DNA of the CDR3: TGCGCCAGCAGCTTGGTTGTAGGACCCTACAATGAGCAGTTCTTC. This sequence encodes CASSLVVGPYNEQFF.

V is TRBV10-1 and J is TRBJ2-2, with a possible D match to TRBD2 (5 bases). This CDR3 comprises 15 residues. Deletions cut 6 bases from V and 2 bases from J, with 13 bases between. Looked up from germline, CDR1 is WNHNN and CDR2 is SYGVQD (reference sequence). CDR3 coding DNA: TGCGCCAGCAGCCCGGGAACCTTTAACACCGGGGAGCTGTTTTTT. Protein sequence: CASSPGTFNTGELFF.

The CDR3 sequence: CASSPPRTDFYEQYF. CDR3 nucleotides: TGTGCCAGCAGTCCTCCTCGGACAGACTTCTACGAGCAGTACTTC. J is TRBJ2-7 and V is TRBV28; perhaps TRBD1 as D (6 bases). V was shortened by 5 bases and J by 3 bases, with 17 bases between the two germline ends. CDR1 and CDR2 (germline): MDHEN, SYDVKM. The CDR3 sequence is 15 residues long.